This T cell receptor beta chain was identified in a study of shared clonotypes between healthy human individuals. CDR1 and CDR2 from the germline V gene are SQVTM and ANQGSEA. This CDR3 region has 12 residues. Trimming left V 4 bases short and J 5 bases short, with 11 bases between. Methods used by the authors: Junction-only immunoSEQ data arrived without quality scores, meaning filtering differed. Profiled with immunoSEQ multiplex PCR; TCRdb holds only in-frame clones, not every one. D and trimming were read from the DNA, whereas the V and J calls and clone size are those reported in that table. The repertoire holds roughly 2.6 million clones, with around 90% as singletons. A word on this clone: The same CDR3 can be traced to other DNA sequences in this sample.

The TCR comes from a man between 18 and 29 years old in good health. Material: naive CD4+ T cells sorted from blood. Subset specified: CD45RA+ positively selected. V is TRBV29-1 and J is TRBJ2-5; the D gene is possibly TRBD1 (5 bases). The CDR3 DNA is TGCAGCGTTGCCAGGGTTCAGGAGACCCAGTACTTC. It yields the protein CSVARVQETQYF.